This T cell receptor (beta chain) originates from a study of cytomegalovirus exposure and HLA in healthy donors. Findings and caveats of the study: The dataset shows that most TCR sequences were rare, while some public TCRs occurred in many donors.

The table came from immunoSEQ multiplex PCR; TCRdb's copy has only in-frame clones and leaves some out. The sample consists of fewer than 200,000 clones, approximately 87% of them appearing once. Regarding this clone: As yet, its antigen is unknown.

From germline, CDR1 is LGHNA and CDR2 YSLEER. Trimming removed 0 bases at V and 5 bases at J, with 11 bases between. CDR3 length equals 15 residues. This chain uses TRBV4-3 with TRBJ1-3; TRBD1 might be the D (5 bases). This TCR was sampled from a woman between 25 and 40 years old in good health and CMV-seronegative. Sequenced material: PBMCs. The CDR3 spells CASSQDGQGRNTIYF. For the CDR3, the DNA is TGCGCCAGCAGCCAAGACGGGCAGGGCAGAAACACCATATATTTT.